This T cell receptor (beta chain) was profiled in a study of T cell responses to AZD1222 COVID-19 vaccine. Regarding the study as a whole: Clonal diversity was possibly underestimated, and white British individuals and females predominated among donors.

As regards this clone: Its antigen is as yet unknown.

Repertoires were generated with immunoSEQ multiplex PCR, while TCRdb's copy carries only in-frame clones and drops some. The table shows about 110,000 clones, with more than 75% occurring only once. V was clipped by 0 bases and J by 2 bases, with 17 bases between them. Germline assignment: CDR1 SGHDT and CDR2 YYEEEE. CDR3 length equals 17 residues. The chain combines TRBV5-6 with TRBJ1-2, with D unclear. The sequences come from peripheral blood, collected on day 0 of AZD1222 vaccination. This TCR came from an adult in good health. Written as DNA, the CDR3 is TGTGCCAGCAGCTTGGCCCGTATTCAGCTGGCCAACTATGGCTACACCTTC. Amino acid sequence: CASSLARIQLANYGYTF.